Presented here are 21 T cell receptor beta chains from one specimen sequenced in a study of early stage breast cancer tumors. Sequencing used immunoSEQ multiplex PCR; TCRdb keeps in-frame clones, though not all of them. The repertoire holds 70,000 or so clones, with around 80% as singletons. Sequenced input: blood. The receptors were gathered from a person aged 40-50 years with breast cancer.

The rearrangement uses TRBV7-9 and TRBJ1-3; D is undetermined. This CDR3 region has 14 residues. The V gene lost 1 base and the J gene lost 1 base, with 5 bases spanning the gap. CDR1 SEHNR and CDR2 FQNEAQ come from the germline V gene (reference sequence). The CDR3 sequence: CASSLVISGNTIYF. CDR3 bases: TGTGCCAGCAGCTTAGTTATATCTGGAAACACCATATATTTT. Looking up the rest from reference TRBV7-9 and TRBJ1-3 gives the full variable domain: DTGVSQNPRHKITKRGQNVTFRCDPISEHNRLYWYRQTLGQGPEFLTYFQNEAQLEKSRLLSDRFSAERPKGSFSTLEIQRTEQGDSAMYLCASSLVISGNTIYFGEGSWLTVV.

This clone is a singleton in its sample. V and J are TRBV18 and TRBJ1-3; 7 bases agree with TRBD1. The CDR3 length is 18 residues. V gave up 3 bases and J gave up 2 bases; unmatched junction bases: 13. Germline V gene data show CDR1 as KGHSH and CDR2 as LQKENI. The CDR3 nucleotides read TGTGCCAGCTCACCCCCTGGGGGAGCGCAGGGGGCTGGAAACACCATATATTTT. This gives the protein CASSPPGGAQGAGNTIYF.

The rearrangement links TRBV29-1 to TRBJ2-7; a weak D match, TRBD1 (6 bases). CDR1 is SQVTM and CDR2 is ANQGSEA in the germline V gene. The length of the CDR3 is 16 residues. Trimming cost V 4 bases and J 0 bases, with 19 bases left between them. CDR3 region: CSVGGTGQGSSYEQYF. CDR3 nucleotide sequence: TGCAGCGTTGGGGGTACAGGGCAAGGTAGCTCCTACGAGCAGTACTTC.

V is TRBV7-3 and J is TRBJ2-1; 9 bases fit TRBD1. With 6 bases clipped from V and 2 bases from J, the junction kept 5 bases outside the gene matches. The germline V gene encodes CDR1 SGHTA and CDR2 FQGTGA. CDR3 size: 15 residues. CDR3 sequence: CASSSGTGPYNEQFF. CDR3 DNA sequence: TGTGCCAGCAGTTCCGGGACAGGGCCCTACAATGAGCAGTTCTTC. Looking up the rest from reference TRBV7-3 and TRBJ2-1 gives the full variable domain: GAGVSQTPSNKVTEKGKYVELRCDPISGHTALYWYRQSLGQGPEFLIYFQGTGAADDSGLPNDRFFAVRPEGSVSTLKIQRTERGDSAVYLCASSSGTGPYNEQFFGPGTRLTVL.

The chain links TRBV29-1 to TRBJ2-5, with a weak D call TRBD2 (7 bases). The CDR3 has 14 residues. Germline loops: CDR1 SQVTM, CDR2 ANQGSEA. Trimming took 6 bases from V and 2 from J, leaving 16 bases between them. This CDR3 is CSVQRGGGQETQYF. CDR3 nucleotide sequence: TGCAGCGTCCAAAGGGGGGGAGGTCAAGAGACCCAGTACTTC.

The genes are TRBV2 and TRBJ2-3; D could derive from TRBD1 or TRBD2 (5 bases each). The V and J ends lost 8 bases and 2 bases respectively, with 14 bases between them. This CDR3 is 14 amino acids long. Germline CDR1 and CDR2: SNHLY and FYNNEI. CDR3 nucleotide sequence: TGTGCCAGCCGGGACGGAGGATTCACAGATACGCAGTATTTT. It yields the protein CASRDGGFTDTQYF.

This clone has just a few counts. CDR3 nucleotides: TGTGCCAGCAGTGAAGGGTTCGTGAACACTGAAGCTTTCTTT. Its protein product is CASSEGFVNTEAFF. The chain is built from TRBV6-1 and TRBJ1-1; D not resolved. Germline CDR1 and CDR2: MNHNS and SASEGT. Trimming pared 1 base from V and 0 bases from J, leaving 6 bases between. The CDR3 is made up of 14 amino acids.

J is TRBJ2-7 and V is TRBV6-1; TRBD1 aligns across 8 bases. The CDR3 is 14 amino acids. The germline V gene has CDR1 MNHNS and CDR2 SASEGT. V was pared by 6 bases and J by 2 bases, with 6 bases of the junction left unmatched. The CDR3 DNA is TGTGCCAGCAGCCAGTACAGGGGGACCTACGAGCAGTACTTC. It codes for CASSQYRGTYEQYF.

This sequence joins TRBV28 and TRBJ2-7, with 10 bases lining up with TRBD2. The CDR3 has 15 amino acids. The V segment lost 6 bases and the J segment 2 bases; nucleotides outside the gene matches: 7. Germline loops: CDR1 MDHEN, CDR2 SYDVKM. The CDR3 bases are TGTGCCAGCAGAATTGGGACTAGCGAAGCCTACGAGCAGTACTTC. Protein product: CASRIGTSEAYEQYF. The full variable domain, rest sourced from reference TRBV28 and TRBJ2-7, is DVKVTQSSRYLVKRTGEKVFLECVQDMDHENMFWYRQDPGLGLRLIYFSYDVKMKEKGDIPEGYSVSREKKERFSLILESASTNQTSMYLCASRIGTSEAYEQYFGPGTRLTVT.

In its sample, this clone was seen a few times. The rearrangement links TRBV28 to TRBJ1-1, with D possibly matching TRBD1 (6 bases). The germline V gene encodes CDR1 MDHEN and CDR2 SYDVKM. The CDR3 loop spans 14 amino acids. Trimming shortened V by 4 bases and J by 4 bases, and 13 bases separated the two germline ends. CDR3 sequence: CASSSATGLTEAFF. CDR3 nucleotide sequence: TGTGCCAGCAGTTCCGCGACAGGACTCACTGAAGCTTTCTTT.

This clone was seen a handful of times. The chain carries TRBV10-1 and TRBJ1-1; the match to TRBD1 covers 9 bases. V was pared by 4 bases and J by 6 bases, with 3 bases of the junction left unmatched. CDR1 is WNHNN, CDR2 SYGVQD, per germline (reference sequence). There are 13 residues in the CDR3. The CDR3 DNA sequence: TGCGCCAGCAGTGGACAGGGGGGATCTGAAGCTTTCTTT. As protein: CASSGQGGSEAFF.

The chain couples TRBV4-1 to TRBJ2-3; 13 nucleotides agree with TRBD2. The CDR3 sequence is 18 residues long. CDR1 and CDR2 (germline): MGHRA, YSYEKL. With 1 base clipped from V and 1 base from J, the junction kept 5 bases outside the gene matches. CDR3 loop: CASSQGGLAGSGTDTQYF. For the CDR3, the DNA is TGCGCCAGCAGCCAAGGGGGACTAGCGGGATCCGGCACAGATACGCAGTATTTT.

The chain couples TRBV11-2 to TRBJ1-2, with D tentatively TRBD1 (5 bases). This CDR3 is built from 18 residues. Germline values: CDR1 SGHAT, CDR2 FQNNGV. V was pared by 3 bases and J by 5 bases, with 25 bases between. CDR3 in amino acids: CASSLAGMGPYLLYGYTF. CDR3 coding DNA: TGTGCCAGCAGCTTGGCAGGTATGGGGCCATACCTACTATATGGCTACACCTTC.

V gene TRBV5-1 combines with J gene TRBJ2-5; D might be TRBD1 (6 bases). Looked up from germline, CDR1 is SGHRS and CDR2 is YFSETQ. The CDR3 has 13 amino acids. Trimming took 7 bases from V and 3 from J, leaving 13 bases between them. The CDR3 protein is CASGAGAEETQYF. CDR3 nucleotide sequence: TGCGCCAGCGGGGCAGGGGCGGAAGAGACCCAGTACTTC.

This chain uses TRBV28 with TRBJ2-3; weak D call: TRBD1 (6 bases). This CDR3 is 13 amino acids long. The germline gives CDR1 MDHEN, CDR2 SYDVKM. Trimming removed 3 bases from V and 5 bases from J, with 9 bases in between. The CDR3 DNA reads TGTGCCAGCAGTTTGGGGGCGCAAGATACGCAGTATTTT. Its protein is CASSLGAQDTQYF. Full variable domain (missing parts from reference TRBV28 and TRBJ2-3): DVKVTQSSRYLVKRTGEKVFLECVQDMDHENMFWYRQDPGLGLRLIYFSYDVKMKEKGDIPEGYSVSREKKERFSLILESASTNQTSMYLCASSLGAQDTQYFGPGTRLTVL.

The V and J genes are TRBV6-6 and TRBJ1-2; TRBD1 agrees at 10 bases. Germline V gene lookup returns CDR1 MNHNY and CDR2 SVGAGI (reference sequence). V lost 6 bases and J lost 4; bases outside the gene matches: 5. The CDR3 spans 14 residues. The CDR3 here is CASRGQGRGYGYTF. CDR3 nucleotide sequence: TGTGCCAGCAGGGGACAGGGGCGAGGCTATGGCTACACCTTC.

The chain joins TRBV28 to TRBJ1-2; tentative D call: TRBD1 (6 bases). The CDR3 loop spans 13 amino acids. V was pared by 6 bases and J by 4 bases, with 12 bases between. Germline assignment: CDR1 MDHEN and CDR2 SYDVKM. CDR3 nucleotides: TGTGCCAGCAGCAAAACAGGGTCCTATGGCTACACCTTC. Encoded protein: CASSKTGSYGYTF.

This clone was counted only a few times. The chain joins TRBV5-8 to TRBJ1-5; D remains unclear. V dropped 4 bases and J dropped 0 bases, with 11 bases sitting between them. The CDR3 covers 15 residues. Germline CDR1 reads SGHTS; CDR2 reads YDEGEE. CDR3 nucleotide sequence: TGTGCCAGCAGCGTGGGATCTTATAGCAATCAGCCCCAGCATTTT. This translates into CASSVGSYSNQPQHF.

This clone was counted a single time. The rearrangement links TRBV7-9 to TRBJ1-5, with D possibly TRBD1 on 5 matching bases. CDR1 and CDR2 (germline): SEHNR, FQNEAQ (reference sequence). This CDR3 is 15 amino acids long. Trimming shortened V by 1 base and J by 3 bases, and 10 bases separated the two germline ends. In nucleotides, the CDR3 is TGTGCCAGCAGCTTAGGACAGTCTAACAATCAGCCCCAGCATTTT. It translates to CASSLGQSNNQPQHF.

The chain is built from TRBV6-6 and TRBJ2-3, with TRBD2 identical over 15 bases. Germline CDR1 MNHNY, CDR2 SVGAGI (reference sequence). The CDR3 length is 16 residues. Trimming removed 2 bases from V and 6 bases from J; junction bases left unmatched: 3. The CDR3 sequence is CASSYGTSGRWDTQYF. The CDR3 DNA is TGTGCCAGCAGTTACGGGACTAGCGGGAGGTGGGATACGCAGTATTTT.

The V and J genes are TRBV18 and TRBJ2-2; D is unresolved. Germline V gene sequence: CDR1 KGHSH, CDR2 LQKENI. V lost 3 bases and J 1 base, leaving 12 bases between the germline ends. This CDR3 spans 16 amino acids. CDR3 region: CASSPLDNRNTGELFF. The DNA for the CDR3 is TGTGCCAGCTCACCTCTGGATAACAGGAACACCGGGGAGCTGTTTTTT.